The next 23 T cell receptor beta chains were all read from a single sample in a study of blood T cell repertoires in COVID-19. Sequencing was performed with immunoSEQ multiplex PCR; in TCRdb, only in-frame clones are kept and a portion is missing. The data show around 370,000 clones, about 90% seen once. Input material: peripheral blood. The source of these receptors is a woman aged 45 to 65 with COVID-19, enrolled during active disease.

The chain has TRBV29-1 and TRBJ2-7, with TRBD2 identical over 7 bases. V lost 3 bases and J lost 3; bases outside the gene matches: 11. Germline lookup yields CDR1 SQVTM and CDR2 ANQGSEA. The CDR3 contains 15 residues. CDR3 sequence reads: CSVDNRREGHYEQYF. For the CDR3, the DNA is TGCAGCGTTGACAACCGCAGGGAGGGGCACTACGAGCAGTACTTC.

The chain is built from TRBV30 and TRBJ2-1; 8 nucleotides agree with TRBD2. Germline CDR1 is GTSNPN and CDR2 is SVGIG (reference sequence). V lost 1 base and J lost 9; bases outside the gene matches: 8. The CDR3 loop spans 14 amino acids. The CDR3 nucleotides are TGTGCCTGGAGTGCCGGGAGGGCCGTGGGTGAGCAGTTCTTC. Amino acids: CAWSAGRAVGEQFF.

The chain recombines TRBV7-2 with TRBJ1-1; 7 bases fit TRBD1. Germline V gene lookup returns CDR1 SGHTA and CDR2 FQGNSA. V lost 1 base to trimming and J lost 4 bases; unmatched junction nucleotides: 12. CDR3 length equals 17 residues. The CDR3 bases are TGTGCCAGCAGCTTAGGAGGGGGCGGGGGGATTCGCACTGAAGCTTTCTTT. It translates to CASSLGGGGGIRTEAFF. Drawing the rest from reference TRBV7-2 and TRBJ1-1, the complete variable domain is GAGVSQSPSNKVTEKGKDVELRCDPISGHTALYWYRQSLGQGLEFLIYFQGNSAPDKSGLPSDRFSAERTGGSVSTLTIQRTQQEDSAVYLCASSLGGGGGIRTEAFFGQGTRLTVV.

A single count supports this clone. The rearrangement links TRBV5-1 to TRBJ2-1; 7 bases align to TRBD1. CDR3 length: 15 amino acids. Germline loops: CDR1 SGHRS, CDR2 YFSETQ. Trimming removed 3 bases from V and 0 bases from J; junction bases left unmatched: 3. The CDR3 reads CASSSGQASYNEQFF. DNA of the CDR3: TGCGCCAGCAGCTCAGGACAGGCCTCCTACAATGAGCAGTTCTTC.

The rearrangement links TRBV11-3 to TRBJ2-2, with 10 bases lining up with TRBD2. Germline V gives CDR1 SGHNT, CDR2 YENEEA. The CDR3 runs to 15 residues. V lost 7 bases to trimming and J lost 6 bases; unmatched junction nucleotides: 8. The CDR3 reads CASKPSGSFAGELFF. The DNA for the CDR3 is TGTGCCAGCAAACCTAGCGGGAGTTTCGCCGGGGAGCTGTTTTTT.

J is TRBJ2-1 and V is TRBV19; 8 positions match TRBD2. Germline V gene lookup returns CDR1 LNHDA and CDR2 SQIVND (reference sequence). The CDR3 is 13 amino acids. Unmatched junction bases numbered 9, after V lost 7 bases and J lost 10 bases. CDR3 loop: CASNPAGVREQFF. CDR3 coding DNA: TGTGCCAGTAATCCAGCGGGAGTGCGGGAGCAGTTCTTC.

The chain couples TRBV6-5 to TRBJ2-3; D remains unclear. Germline CDR1 and CDR2: MNHEY and SVGAGI. This CDR3 has 14 amino acids. V shed 6 bases and J shed 0 bases, with 10 bases lying between them. The CDR3 is CASSLTRSTDTQYF. The CDR3 DNA follows: TGTGCCAGCAGCCTGACAAGAAGCACAGATACGCAGTATTTT.

V and J are TRBV2 and TRBJ1-2; a possible D gene is TRBD1 (5 bases). The V end was cut by 3 bases, the J end by 6 bases, with 14 bases between. From germline, CDR1 is SNHLY and CDR2 FYNNEI. This CDR3 has 14 residues. CDR3: CASSERRVVDGYTF. For the CDR3, the DNA is TGTGCCAGCAGTGAGCGCAGGGTGGTCGATGGCTACACCTTC.

The chain carries TRBV6-5 and TRBJ2-1, with TRBD2 matching over 8 bases. V lost 6 bases and J lost 9; bases outside the gene matches: 10. Per the germline V gene, CDR1 is MNHEY and CDR2 is SVGAGI. This CDR3 region has 14 residues. The CDR3 reads CASRGDGRAIEQFF. In nucleotides, the CDR3 is TGTGCCAGCAGAGGGGACGGGAGGGCCATTGAGCAGTTCTTC.

The V and J genes are TRBV6-5 and TRBJ2-7, with D tentatively TRBD2 (6 bases). Trimming removed 5 bases from V and 3 bases from J, with 17 bases in between. This CDR3 spans 15 amino acids. Germline values: CDR1 MNHEY, CDR2 SVGAGI. The CDR3 loop reads CASSPLGLQYYEQYF. DNA of the CDR3: TGTGCCAGCAGTCCCCTGGGACTTCAATACTACGAGCAGTACTTC.

The chain employs TRBV5-6 and TRBJ1-3; 8 nucleotides align to TRBD1. V lost 4 bases, J lost 5 bases, and 20 bases stayed unmatched. Germline CDR1 SGHDT, CDR2 YYEEEE. This CDR3 has 19 residues. The DNA of the CDR3 is TGTGCCAGCAGCGTTCACGGACAGGGAAAAAACCTTCTACGAAACACCATATATTTT. It codes for CASSVHGQGKNLLRNTIYF.

This sequence joins TRBV25-1 and TRBJ2-1, with a weak D call TRBD2 (6 bases). Trimming took off 3 bases at V and 8 bases at J, with 14 bases between the two ends. The germline V gene has CDR1 MGHDK and CDR2 SYGVNS. This CDR3 contains 14 residues. The CDR3 here is CASSDIGGGYEQFF. CDR3 nucleotide sequence: TGTGCCAGCAGTGATATCGGGGGTGGGTATGAGCAGTTCTTC.

The gene calls are TRBV24-1 and TRBJ2-2; no reliable D call. V lost 5 bases and J lost 7, with 10 bases in between. CDR3 size: 13 residues. Germline loops: CDR1 KGHDR, CDR2 SFDVKD. CDR3 DNA: TGTGCCACCAGTGCCCTGCGGAACGGGGAGCTGTTTTTT. Amino acid sequence: CATSALRNGELFF.

The chain is built from TRBV25-1 and TRBJ2-1; D not resolved. This CDR3 has 14 residues. V was pared by 1 base and J by 5 bases, with 9 bases between. Germline values: CDR1 MGHDK, CDR2 SYGVNS. CDR3 protein: CASSELDRDNEQFF. In DNA, the CDR3 is TGTGCCAGCAGTGAATTGGATCGGGACAATGAGCAGTTCTTC.

The rearrangement links TRBV2 to TRBJ2-7, with D maybe TRBD2 (5 bases). V was trimmed by 8 bases and J by 1 base, leaving 15 bases between them. This CDR3 spans 14 amino acids. The germline V gene encodes CDR1 SNHLY and CDR2 FYNNEI. The chain's CDR3 is CASRQEVGSYEQYF. CDR3 DNA sequence: TGTGCCAGCCGGCAGGAGGTGGGATCCTACGAGCAGTACTTC.

This clone was detected only a few times. This chain uses TRBV19 with TRBJ1-1; 9 nucleotides agree with TRBD1. The CDR3 runs 18 residues. CDR1 and CDR2 (germline): LNHDA, SQIVND (reference sequence). V lost 1 base and J lost 5; bases outside the gene matches: 14. The CDR3 sequence: CASSIVRDRVSSRTEAFF. The CDR3, as DNA: TGTGCCAGTAGTATAGTTCGGGACAGGGTAAGTTCGCGGACTGAAGCTTTCTTT.

This clone was observed a handful of times. J is TRBJ2-1 and V is TRBV25-1; the D gene is possibly TRBD1 (5 bases). CDR1 and CDR2 from the germline V gene are MGHDK and SYGVNS. This CDR3 is 13 amino acids long. V gave up 4 bases and J gave up 5 bases, with 9 bases separating them. The CDR3 protein is CASSGQRNNEQFF. Here the CDR3 DNA reads TGTGCCAGCAGTGGACAGCGAAACAATGAGCAGTTCTTC.

The gene calls are TRBV6-5 and TRBJ2-5; 10 bases are shared with TRBD1. The V and J ends lost 4 bases and 5 bases, in that order; junction bases with no gene match: 7. From germline, CDR1 is MNHEY and CDR2 SVGAGI. The CDR3 consists of 15 residues. In DNA form, the CDR3 reads TGTGCCAGCAGTTCCAGGACAGGGGGGATGGAGACCCAGTACTTC. Its protein is CASSSRTGGMETQYF.

This rearrangement joins TRBV5-1 to TRBJ2-3, with D tentatively TRBD1 (6 bases). This CDR3 is built from 15 residues. Trimming left V 0 bases short and J 0 bases short, with 8 bases between. Germline CDR1 and CDR2: SGHRS and YFSETQ. The CDR3: CASSLGDKSTDTQYF. The CDR3 nucleotides read TGCGCCAGCAGCTTGGGGGACAAGAGCACAGATACGCAGTATTTT.

V usage is TRBV11-3 and J usage is TRBJ2-7; the D is unclear. The CDR3 length is 15 residues. V lost 5 bases and J 2 bases, leaving 16 bases between the germline ends. The germline V gene encodes CDR1 SGHNT and CDR2 YENEEA. In DNA, the CDR3 is TGTGCCAGCAGCGCCCGCCGAAAGGAGCCCTACGAGCAGTACTTC. Amino acids: CASSARRKEPYEQYF.

This chain joins TRBV7-8 and TRBJ1-6, with unresolved D. The germline V gene has CDR1 SGHVS and CDR2 FQNEAQ. CDR3 length equals 13 residues. Trimming shortened V by 2 bases and J by 7 bases, and 6 bases separated the two germline ends. The CDR3 sequence is CASSLPLNSPLHF. The CDR3 DNA reads TGTGCCAGCAGCTTACCCCTGAATTCACCCCTCCACTTT.

This rearrangement joins TRBV4-3 to TRBJ2-3, with 7 bases aligning to TRBD2. With 0 bases clipped from V and 2 bases from J, the junction kept 5 bases outside the gene matches. The CDR3 spans 16 residues. Germline CDR1 and CDR2: LGHNA and YSLEER. CDR3 in amino acids: CASSQESRGYTDTQYF. CDR3 bases: TGCGCCAGCAGCCAAGAGTCGCGGGGGTACACAGATACGCAGTATTTT.

V usage is TRBV3-1 (or the pseudogene TRBV3-2) and J usage is TRBJ2-1; D may be TRBD2 (5 bases). The germline V gene has CDR1 LGHDT and CDR2 YNNKEL (reference sequence). The CDR3 has 14 amino acids. V was clipped by 3 bases and J by 3 bases, with 9 bases between them. The CDR3 sequence is CASSHLGLYNEQFF. The CDR3 DNA reads TGTGCCAGCAGCCACCTTGGACTCTACAATGAGCAGTTCTTC.